Below, 15 T cell receptor beta chains from the same sample are listed, as sequenced in a study of early T cells in non-severe SARS-CoV-2 infection. In TCRdb, the 5' RACE reads were re-called with MiXCR into one record per CDR3 protein. The repertoire holds 80,000 to 95,000 distinct CDR3 sequences, approximately 15% seen once, with around 0.58% in the top ten. The sequencing input was whole blood. The receptor set was obtained from an adult who was a healthcare worker with PCR-confirmed SARS-CoV-2 infection or an uninfected control (not recorded which).

There are a few counts of this clonotype. V is TRBV29-1 and J is TRBJ1-5; D ambiguous. The CDR3 covers 15 residues. Germline CDR1 reads SQVTM; CDR2 reads ANQGSEA. The V gene lost 6 bases and the J gene lost 2 bases, with 17 bases spanning the gap. CDR3 coding DNA: TGCAGCGTCGGCAATACACTTGGTGGCAATCAGCCCCAGCATTTT. Its protein product is CSVGNTLGGNQPQHF. The full variable domain, its missing parts supplied by reference TRBV29-1 and TRBJ1-5, is SAVISQKPSRDICQRGTSLTIQCQVDSQVTMMFWYRQQPGQSLTLIATANQGSEATYESGFVIDKFPISRPNLTFSTLTVSNMSPEDSSIYLCSVGNTLGGNQPQHFGDGTRLSIL.

This chain links TRBV15 with TRBJ2-7; TRBD2 might be the D (6 bases). This CDR3 is 17 amino acids long. The germline V gene has CDR1 LNHNV and CDR2 YYDKDF (reference sequence). V lost 4 bases and J 5 bases, leaving 24 bases between the germline ends. CDR3 sequence reads: CATSKAGYERFGHEQYV. Here the CDR3 DNA reads TGTGCCACCAGCAAGGCGGGGTACGAGAGGTTTGGCCACGAGCAGTACGTC.

This clonotype was found a few times. The V and J genes are TRBV6-1 and TRBJ2-7, with D unclear. The length of the CDR3 is 14 residues. The germline gives CDR1 MNHNS, CDR2 SASEGT. Trimming took 2 bases from V and 0 from J, leaving 8 bases between them. The CDR3 here is CASSEQPSSYEQYV. In DNA form, the CDR3 reads TGTGCCAGCAGTGAACAACCGAGCTCCTACGAGCAGTACGTC.

The chain combines TRBV9 with TRBJ2-1; 11 nucleotides agree with TRBD2. The ends lost 0 bases at V and 3 bases at J; junction bases unmatched: 5. This CDR3 region has 17 residues. The germline V gene encodes CDR1 SGDLS and CDR2 YYNGEE. Written as DNA, the CDR3 is TGTGCCAGCAGCGTAGATCCTAGCGGGGGGTACTACAATGAGCAGTTCTTC. Protein: CASSVDPSGGYYNEQFF. Complete variable domain (other parts from reference TRBV9 and TRBJ2-1): DSGVTQTPKHLITATGQRVTLRCSPRSGDLSVYWYQQSLDQGLQFLIQYYNGEERAKGNILERFSAQQFPDLHSELNLSSLELGDSALYFCASSVDPSGGYYNEQFFGPGTRLTVL.

The chain uses TRBV21-1 and TRBJ2-7; the table's D gene call, TRBD2, was not cross checked with the DNA. TRBV21-1 is recorded as a pseudogene. CDR3 size: 13 residues. CDR3 bases: TGTGCCAGCAGCAAAGGGGCCAGTTACGAGCAGTACGTC. This sequence encodes CASSKGASYEQYV.

This clonotype appeared a few times. This chain uses TRBV6-6 with TRBJ1-2; perhaps TRBD1 as D (5 bases). CDR3 length equals 12 residues. V was shortened by 2 bases and J by 8 bases, with 9 bases between the two germline ends. Germline values: CDR1 MNHNY, CDR2 SVGAGI (reference sequence). In DNA, the CDR3 is TGTGCCAGCAGTTACCCGGAGGGGGGCTACACCTTC. Protein: CASSYPEGGYTF.

In its sample, this clonotype was seen many times. The CDR3 DNA is TGCGCCAGCAGCTTGGCAGGGACAGGGGGCCACGAGCAGTACGTC. It translates to CASSLAGTGGHEQYV. The chain recombines TRBV5-1 with TRBJ2-7, with 12 bases identical to TRBD1. V was clipped by 0 bases and J by 5 bases; unmatched bases: 3. The CDR3 is 15 amino acids. The germline CDR1 and CDR2 sequences are SGHRS and YFSETQ.

The chain uses TRBV29-1 and TRBJ2-1, with 15 positions matching TRBD2. The CDR3 has 14 amino acids. The germline V gene encodes CDR1 SQVTM and CDR2 ANQGSEA. The V gene end was trimmed by 7 bases and the J gene end by 8 bases; junction bases not matched to a gene: 6. CDR3 nucleotides: TGCAGCGCCGGGACTAGCGGGGGGAGGTATGAGCAGTTCTTC. This codes for CSAGTSGGRYEQFF.

This clonotype was seen at least ten times. This chain joins TRBV18 and TRBJ2-3; tentatively, D is TRBD2 (5 bases). CDR1 is KGHSH and CDR2 is LQKENI in the germline V gene. The germline V and J ends were trimmed by 3 bases and 6 bases, with 13 bases remaining between them. CDR3 length: 14 residues. DNA of the CDR3: TGTGCCAGCTCACCCCCTTCATCGGGGGATACGCAGTATTTT. It translates to CASSPPSSGDTQYF.

This rearrangement joins TRBV6-5 to TRBJ1-2; 7 bases fit TRBD1. V lost 4 bases, J lost 7 bases, and 9 bases stayed unmatched. The length of the CDR3 is 14 residues. Germline V CDR1 and CDR2: MNHEY, SVGAGI. The CDR3 nucleotides are TGTGCCAGCAGTTCCTACCGACAGGGCGCTGGCTACACCTTC. Its protein is CASSSYRQGAGYTF.

The J gene is TRBJ2-1, the V gene TRBV7-2; D uncertain. The V end was cut by 5 bases, the J end by 6 bases, with 11 bases between. CDR3 size: 13 residues. Per the germline V gene, CDR1 is SGHTA and CDR2 is FQGNSA. The CDR3 sequence: CASSPEKFNEQFF. In DNA form, the CDR3 reads TGTGCCAGCAGCCCGGAGAAATTCAATGAGCAGTTCTTC.

This chain connects TRBV2 to TRBJ2-5; D is undetermined. This CDR3 has 12 residues. Trimming took 9 bases from V and 4 from J, leaving 12 bases between them. Germline V gene data show CDR1 as SNHLY and CDR2 as FYNNEI. The CDR3 coding sequence is TGTGCCAGTAAACCTTGGGCAGAGACCCAGTACTTC. This sequence encodes CASKPWAETQYF.

The V and J genes are TRBV5-1 and TRBJ2-5; TRBD2 matches 11 bases. J was trimmed by 2 bases and V by 4 bases; bases with no gene match: 13. Germline assignment: CDR1 SGHRS and CDR2 YFSETQ. This CDR3 comprises 18 residues. CDR3: CASSPTVTSGVTQETQYF. The CDR3 nucleotides read TGCGCCAGCAGCCCTACCGTGACTAGCGGGGTAACACAAGAGACCCAGTACTTC.

This chain connects TRBV6-2 or TRBV6-3 to TRBJ1-1; unclear D gene. The CDR3 length is 12 residues. The germline gives CDR1 MNHEY, CDR2 SVGEGT. V was shortened by 9 bases and J by 1 base, with 9 bases between the two germline ends. CDR3 nucleotide sequence: TGTGCCAGTAAAGAGGGGAACACTGAAGCTTTCTTT. Translated: CASKEGNTEAFF.

This chain joins TRBV24-1 and TRBJ1-5; D call uncertain. Trimming removed 3 bases at V and 0 bases at J, with 14 bases between. From germline, CDR1 is KGHDR and CDR2 SFDVKD. This CDR3 comprises 17 residues. In DNA, the CDR3 is TGTGCCACCAGTGATCCTTGGACGGGCGATAGCAATCAGCCCCAGCATTTT. This encodes CATSDPWTGDSNQPQHF.